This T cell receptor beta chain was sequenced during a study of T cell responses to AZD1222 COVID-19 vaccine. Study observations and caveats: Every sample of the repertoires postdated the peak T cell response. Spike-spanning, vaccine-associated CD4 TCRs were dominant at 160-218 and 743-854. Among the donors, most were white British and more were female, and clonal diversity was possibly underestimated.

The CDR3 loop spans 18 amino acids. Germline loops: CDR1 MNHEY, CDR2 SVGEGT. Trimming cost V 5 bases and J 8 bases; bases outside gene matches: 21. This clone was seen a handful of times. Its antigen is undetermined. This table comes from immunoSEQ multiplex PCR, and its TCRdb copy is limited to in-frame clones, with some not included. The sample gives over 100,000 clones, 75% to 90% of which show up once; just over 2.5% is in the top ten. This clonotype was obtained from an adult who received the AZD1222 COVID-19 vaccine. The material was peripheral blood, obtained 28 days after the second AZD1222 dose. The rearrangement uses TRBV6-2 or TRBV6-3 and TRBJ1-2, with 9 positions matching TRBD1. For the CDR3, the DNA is TGTGCCAGCAGTCCCCGAAGGACAGGGGTAGGACCAGCCTACGGCTACACCTTC. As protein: CASSPRRTGVGPAYGYTF.